This entry features one T cell receptor beta chain sequence. The source of the sample is a study of T cells in Graves' hyperthyroidism and ophthalmopathy. CDR3 length equals 15 residues. V lost 4 bases and J lost 0, with 13 bases in between. The germline V gene has CDR1 LNHDA and CDR2 SQIVND (reference sequence). From RNA transcripts, TCR beta CDR3 regions were amplified. A first-round RT-PCR of the TCR CDR3 used the HTBI primer set. TCRdb ran MiXCR on the multiplex PCR reads and lists one entry per CDR3 protein. The top ten clones hold 3% to 4% of a sample with more than 500,000 distinct CDR3 sequences, under 20% of them seen once.

Specimen: blood. The sequence was obtained from a woman in her thirties with Graves' hyperthyroidism. The V and J genes are TRBV19 and TRBJ2-7; D not certain. CDR3 loop: CASSTAREASYEQYF. The CDR3 DNA is TGTGCCAGTAGTACCGCCCGAGAGGCCTCCTACGAGCAGTACTTC.